This is a list of T cell receptor beta chains from one sample in a study of PD-1 blockade in mismatch repair-deficient tumors. TCRdb's table, derived via immunoSEQ multiplex PCR, lists solely in-frame clones and lacks some. The top ten clones hold roughly 3.5% of a sample with tens of thousands of clones, approximately 80% of them seen once. The specimen comprised PBMCs, sampled 6 weeks after starting pembrolizumab. Receptors originate from an adult with mismatch repair-deficient cancer. CDR3s include the opening cysteine and the closing phenylalanine or tryptophan. Each record gives: CDR3 protein, J gene, clone size, V gene. Size tells how often a clone was seen (once, few, many) or the class of an expanded clone, and some rows leave it out.

CDR3aa: CASSETGVPSYEQYF
j_gene: TRBJ2-7
abundance: once
v_gene: TRBV6-1

CDR3aa: CASSVSWQSLYNEQFF
j_gene: TRBJ2-1
abundance: NA
v_gene: TRBV9

CDR3aa: CATSGTGGYEQYF
j_gene: TRBJ2-7
abundance: NA
v_gene: TRBV2

CDR3aa: CAGAGGPLDEQFF
j_gene: TRBJ2-1
abundance: NA
v_gene: TRBV28

CDR3aa: CASSQPGGTDTQYF
j_gene: TRBJ2-3
abundance: NA
v_gene: TRBV9

CDR3aa: CASSLGGKGGYTF
j_gene: TRBJ1-2
abundance: NA
v_gene: TRBV7-9

CDR3aa: CASSPRQYSGANVLTF
j_gene: TRBJ2-6
abundance: NA
v_gene: TRBV7-8

CDR3aa: CASMRDLYNEQFF
j_gene: TRBJ2-1
abundance: NA
v_gene: TRBV5-1

CDR3aa: CASTATSGDNEQFF
j_gene: TRBJ2-1
abundance: NA
v_gene: TRBV2

CDR3aa: CASSLEVAGNNEQFF
j_gene: TRBJ2-1
abundance: NA
v_gene: TRBV7-3

CDR3aa: CASSLPGQGGEKLFF
j_gene: TRBJ1-4
abundance: NA
v_gene: TRBV28

CDR3aa: CATSRRQGSHEQYF
j_gene: TRBJ2-7
abundance: NA
v_gene: TRBV15

CDR3aa: CASSGQDGSTDTQYF
j_gene: TRBJ2-3
abundance: NA
v_gene: TRBV6-1

CDR3aa: CASSPNSGTGNTEAFF
j_gene: TRBJ1-1
abundance: NA
v_gene: TRBV28

CDR3aa: CASSVGVGSLSYEQYF
j_gene: TRBJ2-7
abundance: NA
v_gene: TRBV9

CDR3aa: CASRSVDRPNTEAFF
j_gene: TRBJ1-1
abundance: NA
v_gene: TRBV6-6

CDR3aa: CASSVGRGPYEQYF
j_gene: TRBJ2-7
abundance: few
v_gene: TRBV2

CDR3aa: CASSLSAPGRGDFGQYF
j_gene: TRBJ2-7
abundance: NA
v_gene: TRBV27

CDR3aa: CASSSGLAGPPYNEQFF
j_gene: TRBJ2-1
abundance: NA
v_gene: TRBV7-2

CDR3aa: CASSPGGLAGSYEQYF
j_gene: TRBJ2-7
abundance: NA
v_gene: TRBV7-2

CDR3aa: CASSSETSGGYEQYF
j_gene: TRBJ2-7
abundance: few
v_gene: TRBV6-5

CDR3aa: CASSRYVAGPKYNEQFF
j_gene: TRBJ2-1
abundance: NA
v_gene: TRBV7-6

CDR3aa: CASSLGQMNTEAFF
j_gene: TRBJ1-1
abundance: NA
v_gene: TRBV5-4

CDR3aa: CASSPVSGRETQYF
j_gene: TRBJ2-5
abundance: NA
v_gene: TRBV5-1

CDR3aa: CASSLGVPSGNTIYF
j_gene: TRBJ1-3
abundance: once
v_gene: TRBV5-1

CDR3aa: CATKPTGNSGELFF
j_gene: TRBJ2-2
abundance: once
v_gene: TRBV5-1

CDR3aa: CASSLLSGNNQETQYF
j_gene: TRBJ2-5
abundance: NA
v_gene: TRBV27

CDR3aa: CASSFIDSTARGDGYTF
j_gene: TRBJ1-2
abundance: NA
v_gene: TRBV27

CDR3aa: CASSLWMGAGGRQVESGANVLTF
j_gene: TRBJ2-6
abundance: NA
v_gene: TRBV28

CDR3aa: CASSPGQPENYEQYF
j_gene: TRBJ2-7
abundance: few
v_gene: TRBV5-1

CDR3aa: CARRGLAGGEQFF
j_gene: TRBJ2-1
abundance: NA
v_gene: TRBV30

CDR3aa: CASSSDRGGTSNTEAFF
j_gene: TRBJ1-1
abundance: NA
v_gene: TRBV27

CDR3aa: CAWSLSAGETGELFF
j_gene: TRBJ2-2
abundance: once
v_gene: TRBV30

CDR3aa: CASSQAPIGITGRYGYTF
j_gene: TRBJ1-2
abundance: NA
v_gene: TRBV4-1

CDR3aa: CASSLRGLVQYF
j_gene: TRBJ2-7
abundance: NA
v_gene: TRBV7-2

CDR3aa: CASSSDRIGYTF
j_gene: TRBJ1-2
abundance: once
v_gene: TRBV11-2

CDR3aa: CAWGDRGRRNEQFF
j_gene: TRBJ2-1
abundance: NA
v_gene: TRBV5-4

CDR3aa: CASGLTGGYGYTF
j_gene: TRBJ1-2
abundance: NA
v_gene: TRBV12-5

CDR3aa: CASSRTGGAPAFF
j_gene: TRBJ1-1
abundance: once
v_gene: TRBV2

CDR3aa: CASRPRGDYGYTF
j_gene: TRBJ1-2
abundance: NA
v_gene: TRBV28

CDR3aa: CASSITGAQETQYF
j_gene: TRBJ2-5
abundance: NA
v_gene: TRBV5-4

CDR3aa: CASSPRGLMNTEAFF
j_gene: TRBJ1-1
abundance: NA
v_gene: TRBV9

CDR3aa: CASSRNWNTEAFF
j_gene: TRBJ1-1
abundance: NA
v_gene: TRBV28

CDR3aa: CASKPRVGASGSSYNEQFF
j_gene: TRBJ2-1
abundance: few
v_gene: TRBV7-8

CDR3aa: CAPTRGLAKNIQYF
j_gene: TRBJ2-4
abundance: NA
v_gene: TRBV25-1

CDR3aa: CASSQAQVLGGYGYTF
j_gene: TRBJ1-2
abundance: NA
v_gene: TRBV14

CDR3aa: CASSSRLDEQFF
j_gene: TRBJ2-1
abundance: NA
v_gene: TRBV7-9

CDR3aa: CASSQGVSGRAQETQYF
j_gene: TRBJ2-5
abundance: NA
v_gene: TRBV5-1

CDR3aa: CASSLTGVPDTQYF
j_gene: TRBJ2-3
abundance: NA
v_gene: TRBV6-5

CDR3aa: CASSYLEFRGEQYF
j_gene: TRBJ2-7
abundance: NA
v_gene: TRBV6-5

CDR3aa: CASGSASYEQYF
j_gene: TRBJ2-7
abundance: once
v_gene: TRBV7-9

CDR3aa: CASSLLAGNNNEQFF
j_gene: TRBJ2-1
abundance: once
v_gene: TRBV5-4

CDR3aa: CASSAGVSYNEQFF
j_gene: TRBJ2-1
abundance: NA
v_gene: TRBV2